Below, 21 T cell receptor beta chains from the same sample are listed, as sequenced in a study of blood T cell repertoires in COVID-19. Sequencing used immunoSEQ multiplex PCR; TCRdb keeps in-frame clones, though not all of them. Of some 200,000 clones in the sample, 75% to 85% are singletons; the top ten hold 6.5% to 8.5%. The sequencing sample was made of PBMCs or T cells enriched from blood (not recorded which). The source is a woman aged 35 to 49 with acute COVID-19.

V gene TRBV24-1 combines with J gene TRBJ1-2, with D perhaps TRBD1 (5 bases). V shed 5 bases and J shed 4 bases, with 13 bases lying between them. The CDR3 is 14 residues long. CDR1 and CDR2 from the germline V gene are KGHDR and SFDVKD. The CDR3 DNA is TGTGCCACCAGTGGTGGGCGGGACTTCTATGGCTACACCTTC. Encoded protein: CATSGGRDFYGYTF.

This chain uses TRBV3-1 (or the pseudogene TRBV3-2) with TRBJ1-1; 8 bases align to TRBD1. V lost 2 bases, J lost 11 bases, and 4 bases stayed unmatched. The germline V gene encodes CDR1 LGHDT and CDR2 YNNKEL (reference sequence). CDR3 size: 12 residues. The CDR3 DNA follows: TGTGCCAGCAGCCAACAGGGGGCGGTCGCTTTCTTT. This gives the protein CASSQQGAVAFF.

The chain combines TRBV6-2 or TRBV6-3 with TRBJ2-7; no reliable D call. The V and J ends lost 5 bases and 3 bases respectively, with 20 bases between them. Germline V CDR1 and CDR2: MNHEY, SVGEGT. The CDR3 has 16 residues. CDR3 amino acids: CASSPHQAPVGYEQYF. In DNA form, the CDR3 reads TGTGCCAGCAGTCCCCATCAGGCTCCCGTCGGCTACGAGCAGTACTTC.

The chain carries TRBV24-1 and TRBJ1-1; 7 bases line up with TRBD1. With V trimmed by 2 bases and J by 0 bases, 5 bases remained unmatched. There are 16 residues in the CDR3. From germline, CDR1 is KGHDR and CDR2 SFDVKD. CDR3 residues: CATSDSRDSLNTEAFF. Written as DNA, the CDR3 is TGTGCCACCAGTGATTCCAGGGACAGCTTGAACACTGAAGCTTTCTTT.

The chain uses TRBV5-4 and TRBJ2-1; 9 bases map to TRBD1. Per the germline V gene, CDR1 is SGHNT and CDR2 is YYREEE (reference sequence). J was trimmed by 9 bases and V by 3 bases; bases with no gene match: 4. This CDR3 is built from 13 residues. For the CDR3, the DNA is TGTGCCAGCAGCTCGACAGGGGGTGGTGAGCAGTTCTTC. Translation: CASSSTGGGEQFF.

This chain connects TRBV29-1 to TRBJ1-2, with D hard to call. The CDR3 is made up of 13 amino acids. Germline CDR1 and CDR2: SQVTM and ANQGSEA. The V end was cut by 2 bases, the J end by 1 base, with 8 bases between. The CDR3 here is CSVEMRGNYGYTF. In nucleotides, the CDR3 is TGCAGCGTTGAAATGCGGGGTAACTATGGCTACACCTTC.

In this sample, this clone turned up a few times. This sample includes further DNA sequences coding for the same CDR3. The gene calls are TRBV7-9 and TRBJ1-2; TRBD1 aligns across 7 bases. The CDR3 consists of 15 residues. V lost 3 bases and J lost 1; bases outside the gene matches: 5. Germline V gives CDR1 SEHNR, CDR2 FQNEAQ (reference sequence). Here the CDR3 DNA reads TGTGCCAGCAGCTTGGGGACAGACTTTAACTATGGCTACACCTTC. This encodes CASSLGTDFNYGYTF. The complete variable domain, with remaining parts taken from reference TRBV7-9 and TRBJ1-2, reads DTGVSQNPRHKITKRGQNVTFRCDPISEHNRLYWYRQTLGQGPEFLTYFQNEAQLEKSRLLSDRFSAERPKGSFSTLEIQRTEQGDSAMYLCASSLGTDFNYGYTFGSGTRLTVV.

The V call is TRBV28, the J call TRBJ1-4; TRBD1 agrees at 7 bases. Germline CDR1 MDHEN, CDR2 SYDVKM. The CDR3 consists of 13 residues. The J segment lost 4 bases and the V segment lost 7 bases, leaving 3 bases of the junction unmatched. CDR3 sequence reads: CASTGQINEKLFF. Written as DNA, the CDR3 is TGTGCCAGCACGGGACAGATTAATGAAAAACTGTTTTTT.

This clone was counted a few times. The V and J genes are TRBV11-2 and TRBJ2-1; 8 nucleotides align to TRBD1. There are 16 residues in the CDR3. Losses at the gene ends were 3 bases for V and 7 bases for J; bases not matched to a gene: 11. Germline V gene data show CDR1 as SGHAT and CDR2 as FQNNGV. Here the CDR3 reads CASSFLAAGGVNEQFF. The CDR3, as DNA: TGTGCCAGCAGCTTCCTCGCGGCAGGGGGCGTGAATGAGCAGTTCTTC.

This clone was seen once. The chain has TRBV6-6 and TRBJ2-7; TRBD1 might be the D (5 bases). The CDR3 totals 14 residues. Germline loops: CDR1 MNHNY, CDR2 SVGAGI (reference sequence). V dropped 2 bases and J dropped 4 bases, with 12 bases sitting between them. CDR3 coding DNA: TGTGCCAGCAGTTACGGGCAGGGTGGGTACGAGCAGTACTTC. This sequence encodes CASSYGQGGYEQYF.

The chain combines TRBV5-7 with TRBJ2-3; 7 nucleotides match TRBD2. TRBV5-7 is an ORF, with its function uncertain. There are 15 residues in the CDR3. With 10 bases clipped from V and 0 bases from J, the junction kept 11 bases outside the gene matches. Written as DNA, the CDR3 is TGTGCCCTCGGGGGGACGCTTTCTAGCACAGATACGCAGTATTTT. Residues: CALGGTLSSTDTQYF.

The V and J genes are TRBV28 and TRBJ1-5; perhaps TRBD1 as D (5 bases). Germline CDR1 and CDR2: MDHEN and SYDVKM. Deletions cut 3 bases from V and 2 bases from J, with 11 bases between. The CDR3 length is 15 residues. The CDR3 spells CASSLKGFGNQPQHF. The CDR3 DNA reads as TGTGCCAGCAGTTTGAAGGGGTTCGGCAATCAGCCCCAGCATTTT.

This rearrangement joins TRBV7-6 to TRBJ2-1, with TRBD2 matching over 7 bases. The CDR3 is 16 amino acids. Germline lookup yields CDR1 SGHVS and CDR2 FNYEAQ. The trim removed 5 bases at V and 5 bases at J, leaving 12 bases unmatched. Here the CDR3 reads CASSAPETSTHNEQFF. The CDR3 region has the DNA TGTGCCAGCAGCGCGCCCGAGACTAGCACTCACAATGAGCAGTTCTTC.

This clone was picked up a small number of times. This chain uses TRBV30 with TRBJ1-2, with unresolved D. The CDR3 sequence is 14 residues long. From germline, CDR1 is GTSNPN and CDR2 SVGIG (reference sequence). V was pared by 7 bases and J by 4 bases, with 19 bases between. Here the CDR3 reads CASTLRAGAYGYTF. The CDR3 DNA follows: TGTGCCTCAACCCTTAGGGCGGGAGCCTATGGCTACACCTTC.

The chain couples TRBV6-4 to TRBJ1-1, with D tentatively TRBD1 (5 bases). From germline, CDR1 is MRHNA and CDR2 SNTAGT. The CDR3 contains 15 residues. Trimming pared 3 bases from V and 3 bases from J, leaving 14 bases between. Here the CDR3 DNA reads TGTGCCAGCAGTGAAATCGCCAGGGTGGACACTGAAGCTTTCTTT. Translation: CASSEIARVDTEAFF.

Only one count was recorded for this clone. The genes are TRBV30 and TRBJ2-3, with a tentative D call TRBD2 (5 bases). Germline V gene sequence: CDR1 GTSNPN, CDR2 SVGIG (reference sequence). V was shortened by 7 bases and J by 7 bases, with 15 bases between the two germline ends. CDR3 size: 12 residues. The CDR3 region is CASSPPGYTQYF. As DNA, the CDR3 is TGTGCCTCTAGCCCCCCCGGCTATACGCAGTATTTT.

The J gene is TRBJ1-2, the V gene TRBV19, with TRBD1 identical over 11 bases. J was trimmed by 4 bases and V by 6 bases; bases with no gene match: 7. Germline values: CDR1 LNHDA, CDR2 SQIVND (reference sequence). The CDR3 contains 15 residues. CDR3 in DNA: TGTGCCAGTAGACCGGGACAGGGGGAAGTCTATGGCTACACCTTC. Translation gives CASRPGQGEVYGYTF.

This clone was seen a single time. The rearrangement links TRBV30 to TRBJ2-3, with TRBD2 matching over 9 bases. Germline V gene sequence: CDR1 GTSNPN, CDR2 SVGIG (reference sequence). CDR3 length equals 14 residues. The V segment lost 3 bases and the J segment 3 bases; nucleotides outside the gene matches: 4. CDR3 loop: CAWRAAGGTDTQYF. The CDR3 nucleotides are TGTGCCTGGAGGGCCGCGGGGGGGACAGATACGCAGTATTTT.

The genes are TRBV29-1 and TRBJ2-5; 10 bases align to TRBD2. V was pared by 3 bases and J by 1 base, with 5 bases of the junction left unmatched. The V gene's germline CDR1 is SQVTM and CDR2 ANQGSEA. There are 15 residues in the CDR3. In nucleotides, the CDR3 is TGCAGCGTTGAGCTAGCGGGAGTTGGCCAAGAGACCCAGTACTTC. It translates to CSVELAGVGQETQYF.

This sequence joins TRBV6-2 or TRBV6-3 and TRBJ2-2; a weak D match, TRBD1 (5 bases). This CDR3 has 15 amino acids. Germline-derived CDR1 and CDR2 are MNHEY and SVGEGT. V dropped 6 bases and J dropped 3 bases, with 14 bases sitting between them. In DNA form, the CDR3 reads TGTGCCAGCAGCTCCGGGCAGGGCGACACCGGGGAGCTGTTTTTT. Translation gives CASSSGQGDTGELFF.

The V gene is TRBV6-5, the J gene TRBJ2-1; D might be TRBD2 (6 bases). Germline CDR1 is MNHEY and CDR2 is SVGAGI. The V end was cut by 11 bases, the J end by 0 bases, with 14 bases between. The CDR3 has 14 amino acids. The CDR3 region is CALGRPSSYNEQFF. The CDR3 DNA reads as TGTGCCCTTGGGAGGCCCTCCTCCTACAATGAGCAGTTCTTC.